This is a list of T cell receptor beta chains from one sample in a study of blood T cell repertoires in COVID-19. Assay: immunoSEQ multiplex PCR; the TCRdb copy retains only in-frame clones and omits some. The sample lists about 190,000 clones; roughly 80% were seen once. The sample consisted of PBMCs or T cells enriched from blood (not recorded which). The receptors stem from a woman in her 30s who had recovered from COVID-19. The CDR3 runs from the conserved cysteine through the conserved F or W. D genes are given only for firm matches. Only some rows state a clone size, as once, few, many or a class for expanded clones.

clone_size: -
j_call: TRBJ2-1
v_call: TRBV9
d_call: -
cdr3_nt: TGTGCCAGTTCCTTTATCGGGACTCACAATGAGCAGTTCTTC
cdr3_aa: CASSFIGTHNEQFF

clone_size: -
j_call: TRBJ1-3
v_call: TRBV19
d_call: -
cdr3_nt: TGTGCCAGTAGAGCGAGCTCTGGAAACACCATATATTTT
cdr3_aa: CASRASSGNTIYF

clone_size: -
j_call: TRBJ2-7
v_call: TRBV10-1
d_call: TRBD2
cdr3_nt: TGCGCCAGCAGTGAGTCGGGTGCTAGCGGGCACACCTACGAGCAGTACTTC
cdr3_aa: CASSESGASGHTYEQYF

clone_size: many
j_call: TRBJ1-5
v_call: TRBV19
d_call: TRBD1
cdr3_nt: TGTGCCAGTAAAGGTGACAGGGGGAGCAATCAGCCCCAGCATTTT
cdr3_aa: CASKGDRGSNQPQHF

clone_size: -
j_call: TRBJ1-1
v_call: TRBV5-8
d_call: -
cdr3_nt: TGTGCCAGCAGCTTAGCCCAGGTGAACACTGAAGCTTTCTTT
cdr3_aa: CASSLAQVNTEAFF

clone_size: -
j_call: TRBJ2-4
v_call: TRBV7-8
d_call: -
cdr3_nt: TGTGCCAGCAGCTTAGAGTCAGGGTCCAAAAACATTCAGTACTTC
cdr3_aa: CASSLESGSKNIQYF

clone_size: -
j_call: TRBJ1-6
v_call: TRBV9
d_call: -
cdr3_nt: TGTGCCAGCAGCGTAGGCGGGGTTGCGAATTCACCCCTCCACTTT
cdr3_aa: CASSVGGVANSPLHF

clone_size: -
j_call: TRBJ2-3
v_call: TRBV18
d_call: TRBD2
cdr3_nt: TGTGCCAGCTCACCATTGGGGGTCCCAACCCGGGAGGGCACAGATACGCAGTATTTT
cdr3_aa: CASSPLGVPTREGTDTQYF

clone_size: -
j_call: TRBJ1-2
v_call: TRBV28
d_call: -
cdr3_nt: TGTGCCAGCTCTGGACAGCACTATGGCTACACCTTC
cdr3_aa: CASSGQHYGYTF

clone_size: -
j_call: TRBJ2-1
v_call: TRBV4-2
d_call: TRBD1
cdr3_nt: TGTGCCAGCAGCCAAGGGGACCGGGACAGCTCCTACAATGAGCAGTTCTTC
cdr3_aa: CASSQGDRDSSYNEQFF

clone_size: -
j_call: TRBJ2-1
v_call: TRBV12-5
d_call: TRBD1
cdr3_nt: TGTGCTAGTGGTTTGGTACCTGACAGGGGGTACAATGAGCAGTTCTTC
cdr3_aa: CASGLVPDRGYNEQFF

clone_size: -
j_call: TRBJ1-4
v_call: TRBV6-5
d_call: TRBD1
cdr3_nt: TGTGCCAGCCGGGACAGGGCTAAGGAAAAACTGTTTTTT
cdr3_aa: CASRDRAKEKLFF

clone_size: -
j_call: TRBJ2-7
v_call: TRBV27
d_call: -
cdr3_nt: TGTGCCAGCAGACCGACGGAGTCCTACGAGCAGTACTTC
cdr3_aa: CASRPTESYEQYF

clone_size: -
j_call: TRBJ1-1
v_call: TRBV5-1
d_call: TRBD1
cdr3_nt: TGCGCCAGCAGCCCGGGACAGGGGGGAAACACTGAAGCTTTCTTT
cdr3_aa: CASSPGQGGNTEAFF

clone_size: -
j_call: TRBJ1-2
v_call: TRBV2
d_call: -
cdr3_nt: TGTGCCAGCATTGCGGGGGGCGCTTTTAACTATGGCTACACCTTC
cdr3_aa: CASIAGGAFNYGYTF

clone_size: -
j_call: TRBJ2-1
v_call: TRBV6-4
d_call: -
cdr3_nt: TGTGCCAGCAGTGAGATCGGCCTAGGTGGTGAGCAGTTCTTC
cdr3_aa: CASSEIGLGGEQFF

clone_size: -
j_call: TRBJ1-3
v_call: TRBV5-1
d_call: -
cdr3_nt: TGCGCCAGCAGCTTGGACCCAATAGGGGCTGGAAACACCATATATTTT
cdr3_aa: CASSLDPIGAGNTIYF

clone_size: -
j_call: TRBJ1-6
v_call: TRBV3-1/TRBV3-2
d_call: TRBD1
cdr3_nt: TGTGCCAGCAGCCAAGGGTTACAGGGGGTCCAACCCCTCCACTTT
cdr3_aa: CASSQGLQGVQPLHF

clone_size: few
j_call: TRBJ1-2
v_call: TRBV19
d_call: TRBD1
cdr3_nt: TGTGCCAGTAGGGGGACAGGGGGAAACTATGGCTACACCTTC
cdr3_aa: CASRGTGGNYGYTF

clone_size: once
j_call: TRBJ1-6
v_call: TRBV5-6
d_call: TRBD1
cdr3_nt: TGTGCCAGCAGCTTGGGGCAGGGGGCGAACTCCTATAATTCACCCCTCCACTTT
cdr3_aa: CASSLGQGANSYNSPLHF

clone_size: few
j_call: TRBJ2-2
v_call: TRBV11-2
d_call: TRBD2
cdr3_nt: TGTGCCAGCATAAAAGGGACTAGCGGGGTTGCGAACACCGGGGAGCTGTTTTTT
cdr3_aa: CASIKGTSGVANTGELFF

clone_size: -
j_call: TRBJ1-2
v_call: TRBV19
d_call: -
cdr3_nt: TGTGCCAGTATTTCGCGGGACCGTGGCTACACCTTC
cdr3_aa: CASISRDRGYTF

clone_size: -
j_call: TRBJ1-1
v_call: TRBV27
d_call: -
cdr3_nt: TGTGCCAGCACCTTGGACCCCGGGGGTAGCACTGAAGCTTTCTTT
cdr3_aa: CASTLDPGGSTEAFF

clone_size: -
j_call: TRBJ2-1
v_call: TRBV7-8
d_call: TRBD2
cdr3_nt: TGTGCCAGCAGCTTAGTCGTAGCGGGAGGCTCCTACAATGAGCAGTTCTTC
cdr3_aa: CASSLVVAGGSYNEQFF

clone_size: -
j_call: TRBJ2-1
v_call: TRBV2
d_call: TRBD2
cdr3_nt: TGTGCCAGCAGCGGGACCCCTAGCGGGAGCTCCTACAATGAGCAGTTCTTC
cdr3_aa: CASSGTPSGSSYNEQFF

clone_size: -
j_call: TRBJ2-7
v_call: TRBV18
d_call: TRBD2
cdr3_nt: TGTGCCAGCTCACCTCTGAGGACTAGCGGGAACGAGCAGTACTTC
cdr3_aa: CASSPLRTSGNEQYF

clone_size: -
j_call: TRBJ2-2
v_call: TRBV5-4
d_call: -
cdr3_nt: TGTGCCAGCAGCTGGGGGAGGGGGAGGAACACCGGGGAGCTGTTTTTT
cdr3_aa: CASSWGRGRNTGELFF

clone_size: once
j_call: TRBJ1-5
v_call: TRBV2
d_call: TRBD1
cdr3_nt: TGTGCCAGCAGTGAAATAACAGGGGGCCAGCCCCAGCATTTT
cdr3_aa: CASSEITGGQPQHF

clone_size: -
j_call: TRBJ1-1
v_call: TRBV20-1
d_call: TRBD1
cdr3_nt: TGCAGTGTAGGGACAGGCACTGAAGCTTTCTTT
cdr3_aa: CSVGTGTEAFF

clone_size: -
j_call: TRBJ2-7
v_call: TRBV5-5
d_call: -
cdr3_nt: TGTGCCAGCAGCTTGGAATACCGAGACTACGAGCAGTACTTC
cdr3_aa: CASSLEYRDYEQYF

clone_size: -
j_call: TRBJ2-7
v_call: TRBV2
d_call: -
cdr3_nt: TGTGCCACCCACCAGCGGGCCCCCACCTACGAGCAGTACTTC
cdr3_aa: CATHQRAPTYEQYF

clone_size: -
j_call: TRBJ1-1
v_call: TRBV7-8
d_call: TRBD1
cdr3_nt: TGTGCCAGCAGCTTAGCGGGCAGGGGGCGGACTGAAGCTTTCTTT
cdr3_aa: CASSLAGRGRTEAFF

clone_size: -
j_call: TRBJ2-7
v_call: TRBV6-5
d_call: -
cdr3_nt: TGTGCCAGCAGTTACTTGGCGGGACGACAGCCCGAGCAGTACTTC
cdr3_aa: CASSYLAGRQPEQYF

clone_size: -
j_call: TRBJ2-2
v_call: TRBV2
d_call: -
cdr3_nt: TGTGCCAGCGGCCTGTACACCGGGGAGCTGTTTTTT
cdr3_aa: CASGLYTGELFF

clone_size: -
j_call: TRBJ1-3
v_call: TRBV11-2
d_call: -
cdr3_nt: TGTGCCAGCAGCGCATACACCAGCTCTGGAAACACCATATATTTT
cdr3_aa: CASSAYTSSGNTIYF

clone_size: once
j_call: TRBJ2-1
v_call: TRBV23-1
d_call: -
cdr3_nt: TGCGCCAGCAGTCAATTTTCAGAACAGGGACTAACAAATGAGCAGTTCTTC
cdr3_aa: CASSQFSEQGLTNEQFF

clone_size: -
j_call: TRBJ1-1
v_call: TRBV19
d_call: -
cdr3_nt: TGTGCCAGTAGTTCCACAGGGAACACTGAAGCTTTCTTT
cdr3_aa: CASSSTGNTEAFF

clone_size: once
j_call: TRBJ2-1
v_call: TRBV27
d_call: TRBD2
cdr3_nt: TGTGCCAGCATGTCGGGACTAGCCCACTTAACCCCCCAGTTCTTC
cdr3_aa: CASMSGLAHLTPQFF

clone_size: -
j_call: TRBJ2-2
v_call: TRBV29-1
d_call: -
cdr3_nt: TGCAGCGTTGAAGGCGGCGGAGGTACCGGGGAGCTGTTTTTT
cdr3_aa: CSVEGGGGTGELFF

clone_size: -
j_call: TRBJ2-3
v_call: TRBV29-1
d_call: -
cdr3_nt: TGCAGCGGGCGGCAGGGGATCACAGATACGCAGTATTTT
cdr3_aa: CSGRQGITDTQYF

clone_size: -
j_call: TRBJ1-2
v_call: TRBV29-1
d_call: TRBD1
cdr3_nt: TGCAGCGTCAACCGGGACAGGGGTCCAGCCGGCTACACCTTC
cdr3_aa: CSVNRDRGPAGYTF

clone_size: -
j_call: TRBJ1-3
v_call: TRBV6-5
d_call: -
cdr3_nt: TGTGCCAGCAGAACAGGGATGAACTCTGGAAACACCATATATTTT
cdr3_aa: CASRTGMNSGNTIYF

clone_size: -
j_call: TRBJ2-3
v_call: TRBV10-2
d_call: TRBD1
cdr3_nt: TGCGCCAGCAGTGCCTCCCGGGACAGGGGAACAGATACGCAGTATTTT
cdr3_aa: CASSASRDRGTDTQYF

clone_size: -
j_call: TRBJ2-3
v_call: TRBV12-5
d_call: TRBD2
cdr3_nt: TGTGCTAGTGGTTTGCAACTAGCGGGAGTGGATACGCAGTATTTT
cdr3_aa: CASGLQLAGVDTQYF

clone_size: -
j_call: TRBJ2-7
v_call: TRBV27
d_call: -
cdr3_nt: TGTGCCAGCAGTTTTGGCCTGTCCAAGCAGTACTTC
cdr3_aa: CASSFGLSKQYF

clone_size: -
j_call: TRBJ2-5
v_call: TRBV5-1
d_call: -
cdr3_nt: TGCGCCAGCAGCTTCGGGACACAAGAGACCCAGTACTTC
cdr3_aa: CASSFGTQETQYF

clone_size: -
j_call: TRBJ1-2
v_call: TRBV10-3
d_call: -
cdr3_nt: TGTGCCATCAGGATCGGGCTCAGGGCTGACTATGGCTACACCTTC
cdr3_aa: CAIRIGLRADYGYTF

clone_size: -
j_call: TRBJ2-4
v_call: TRBV28
d_call: -
cdr3_nt: TGTGCCAGCAGTTTATACAGCCTCCTGAACATTCAGTACTTC
cdr3_aa: CASSLYSLLNIQYF

clone_size: once
j_call: TRBJ2-1
v_call: TRBV6-1
d_call: -
cdr3_nt: TGTGCCAGCAGTTATTTGGGCCCGGATGGGGAGCAGTTCTTC
cdr3_aa: CASSYLGPDGEQFF

clone_size: -
j_call: TRBJ2-1
v_call: TRBV7-2
d_call: TRBD2
cdr3_nt: TGTGCCAGCAGCTTATCCCCCCCACGGGCTAGCGGGGGTAATGAGCAGTTCTTC
cdr3_aa: CASSLSPPRASGGNEQFF

clone_size: -
j_call: TRBJ2-3
v_call: TRBV29-1
d_call: TRBD2
cdr3_nt: TGCAGCGACCGGGGGGGTGGGAGCGCAGATACGCAGTATTTT
cdr3_aa: CSDRGGGSADTQYF

clone_size: -
j_call: TRBJ1-1
v_call: TRBV11-1
d_call: -
cdr3_nt: TGTGCCAGCAGCCTCCAGGGGATGAACACTGAAGCTTTCTTT
cdr3_aa: CASSLQGMNTEAFF

clone_size: -
j_call: TRBJ2-3
v_call: TRBV10-3
d_call: TRBD2
cdr3_nt: TGTGCCATCAGTGGACTAGCGGGAGTGGGAGATACGCAGTATTTT
cdr3_aa: CAISGLAGVGDTQYF